This TCR beta chain was observed in a study of cytomegalovirus exposure and HLA in healthy donors listed by TCRdb under 2017. Regarding the research as a whole: According to an earlier analysis of a few hundred of the donors, some 170 million T cells yielded some 120 million unique TCR beta sequences and roughly 280 Gb of sequence data. The study used immunosequencing to profile the T cell repertoires of hundreds of subjects and linked those repertoires to cytomegalovirus serostatus. Of the 398 genotyped donors, about 80% fell in the genetic ancestry cluster associated with self-reported Caucasian donors. To predict cytomegalovirus infection status, the study combined high-throughput TCR immunosequencing, statistical association of individual TCRs with disease status, and machine learning. Donor age, sex, ethnicity and CMV serostatus were compiled alongside the repertoire data. Across some 400 genotyped donors of the cohort, an average of approximately 240,000 unique TCR beta nucleotide sequences per donor were sequenced, and about a sixth of those sequences were non-productive. Genome-wide SNP genotypes for about 60% of the roughly 700 donors were used in a later genetic analysis, which treated that subset as a discovery cohort. Class I and class II HLA loci were covered by the typing at four-digit resolution. Along with the roughly 700-subject first cohort, a separate validation cohort of more than 90 different subjects was used. To study patterns of TCR occurrence, a later analysis re-analyzed previously published TCR beta repertoires from 700 or so donors and added high-resolution HLA genotyping. An earlier analysis of a few hundred of the donors applied high-throughput TCR beta sequencing to assess whether each TCR beta V gene segment acted as functional or pseudogenic. Every discovery cohort repertoire had been produced on one sequencing platform. The number of typed donors differed by locus: about 629-630 for A, B, C, DRB1 and DQB1; some 500 for DQA1; 606 for DPA1; and some 430 for DPB1. The study was designed to test whether signatures of past pathogen exposure could be identified by cataloging public T cell receptors. In the later analysis, no new phenotypic data were used to find candidate immune exposures; instead, reliance was placed on TCR beta sequences and their occurrence across donors. An early release covering about 600 HLA-typed donors comprised about 300 gigabases of sequencing data and tens of millions of unique TCR sequences. Because of strong linkage in the cohort, roughly five DR-DQ haplotypes were treated as single units for association and clustering. What the authors observed across the whole study: Presence/absence analyses assumed roughly uniform sequencing depth across donors, an assumption that may not hold. In vitro tests confirmed that three of the cytomegalovirus-associated TCR beta chains recognize cytomegalovirus antigens. A total of roughly 160 TCR beta chains were listed by the study as associated with cytomegalovirus. Cytomegalovirus status was reported to be diagnosed by the classifier with high specificity and sensitivity in both the original and validation cohorts. According to a later genetic analysis, donors in an Asian-associated ancestry cluster had fewer N-insertions in productive TCRs than the roughly 670-donor mean. Assigning TCR associations to individual alleles was difficult when HLA alleles, especially DR and DQ, strongly co-occurred. According to a later analysis, parvovirus B19, influenza, CMV and Epstein-Barr virus appeared linked to several top co-occurrence clusters. An association between a missense DCLRE1C variant and V-gene and J-gene trimming of TCR beta chains was found in a later genetic analysis and replicated in an independent cohort. In a later analysis, the rate of TCR association differed among HLA loci, with DRB1 alleles having the most associated TCRs and HLA-C alleles having the fewest. Specific HLA alleles were associated with 15,000 to 20,000 TCR beta sequences at a false discovery rate of 0.05 in a later analysis. A further reported finding was that TCR beta sequences accurately predicted the HLA-A and HLA-B alleles for most subjects in the first cohort. The authors suggested that the approach could potentially be extended to other disease states and immunological phenotypes. The sequencing pipeline was judged likely to have produced a cluster of highly shared sequence variants as a technical artifact. In an earlier analysis of 500 to 650 of the donors, most TCR beta V segments appeared in productive rearrangements about 87% or about 30% of the time, broadly matching IMGT annotations. Linkage disequilibrium might explain the correlated functional status among segregating V segments, but an unknown experimental factor could not be ruled out. While some public TCRs were present in many individuals, most TCR sequences turned up only very rarely across donors. CMV serostatus was the only immune exposure information available for the cohort. A later analysis found that HLA-associated TCR beta chains were more clonally expanded and had lower generation probabilities than equally common non-associated chains. In a later analysis, most CMV-associated TCR beta chains were found to appear HLA-restricted, with HLA associations seemingly driven largely by CMV exposure. The earlier analysis of 587 of the donors excluded fewer than 20 rarely observed V segments, including chromosome 9 orphons, because counts were too low. Only TCR beta chains were sequenced in this cohort, and the absence of alpha or paired-chain data limited detectable features. Because some donors lacked HLA typing at each locus, the association tests relied only on the typed subset.

With regard to this clone: Its recognized antigen is unknown. Base qualities are not at hand, and no much larger clone is one base apart.

Libraries were prepared through the immunoSEQ multiplex PCR assay. For the multiplex PCR, a mixture combining 60 forward primers for TCR Vbeta segments and 13 reverse primers for TCR Jbeta segments was used. The CDR3 region of rearranged TCR beta genes was amplified from genomic DNA with a multiplex PCR assay. Amplified TCR beta libraries were sequenced as 87-base-pair reads on the Illumina HiSeq System. In the authors' own workflow: In a later analysis, 77 million or so unique TCR beta chains were counted across the 666 repertoires, and roughly 11 million of these chains were shared by at least two donors. To remove PCR and sequencing errors, raw reads were error-corrected and collapsed into unique sequences using a nearest-neighbor algorithm that merged closely related sequences. To assign V, D and J gene segments, CDR3 sequences were aligned to IMGT reference sequences. For a sequence to be retained, a match of at least six nucleotides was required to both a V gene segment and a J gene segment. A rearrangement was called productive if the CDR3 had no stop codons and remained in frame with V and J, and every other rearrangement was called non-productive. CDR3 was defined according to IMGT convention as the region running from the second conserved V-encoded cysteine to the conserved J-encoded phenylalanine. The earlier analysis of roughly 590 of the donors excluded sequences that lacked an unambiguous match to a single V gene segment. In an earlier analysis of 587 of the donors, V segments were called functional above 56.7% productive rearrangements and were called segregating when the between-donor standard deviation exceeded 5%. A statistical classification framework was built to diagnose cytomegalovirus status from the catalog of TCR beta chain sequences. V and J gene assignment, in a later analysis, came from comparing TCR nucleotide sequences with IMGT/GENE-DB human TR gene sequences. Using the TCRdist pipeline, a later analysis assigned CDR3 sequences along with most-parsimonious VDJ recombination scenarios. In a later analysis, every TCR beta chain was defined by the combination of its CDR3 amino acid sequence and its V-gene family, and reads without a unique V-gene family were dropped. A later analysis removed nearly 600 highly shared, low-generation-probability nucleotide sequences to deal with suspected cross-contamination and a sequencing artifact. In a later analysis, a clonal expansion index for each public chain was calculated from normalized within-repertoire ranks of inferred template counts. Generation probabilities in a later analysis came from a VDJ recombination model fitted to out-of-frame rearrangements, and those results were checked against IGoR. Hypergeometric tests were used in a later analysis to score TCR-TCR, TCR-HLA and TCR-CMV co-occurrence, with a repertoire-size bias correction applied to the TCR pairs. False discovery rates were estimated in a later analysis by permuting HLA or CMV assignments 20 times. In a later analysis, co-occurring TCRs were grouped with DBSCAN, and TCRdist sequence similarity was added when clustering was performed within HLA-allele-positive subsets. Repertoires with fewer than 30,000 or more than 120,000 public chains, plus five repertoires with anomalous nucleotide sharing, were excluded from co-occurrence clustering. TCRdb carries this immuneACCESS record with in-frame sequences only. Its versions omit some clonotypes, under half of them owing to an unresolved V gene in the studies checked, with the rest unexplained. V and J calls and clone size come straight from that table; D and trimming were deduced from the DNA. The table for this sample lists around 140,000 clones; about three quarters of them were counted only once. The ten top clones hold about 3.9% of the sample.

The cohort was made up of roughly 670 healthy bone marrow donors. At the time of sampling, all cohort members were nominally healthy, though unrecorded immune exposures were likely present. The donor was CMV seropositive and was included in the group of 290 or so seropositive cohort members. A peripheral blood sample was provided by each donor, and peripheral blood mononuclear cells were used for TCR beta sequencing. Genomic DNA extraction from the blood cell samples was performed with the Qiagen DNeasy Blood Extraction Kit. The sequenced material came from PBMCs. The clonotype originates from a middle-aged man in good health and CMV-seropositive.

The DNA sequence is TGTGCCAGCAGACGGACAGGGGACGAGCAGTACTTC. Its protein is CASRRTGDEQYF. This sequence uses TRBV27 and TRBJ2-7, and 9 junctional nucleotides match TRBD1. Clipping removes 6 bases from V and 5 bases from J, with 2 as the unmatched junction base count. Including cysteine and phenylalanine, the CDR3 has 12 amino acids. The DNA shown is the 36-base CDR3, in frame from base 1. CDR1 and CDR2 (MNHEY, SMNVEV) derive from the germline V gene (reference sequence).